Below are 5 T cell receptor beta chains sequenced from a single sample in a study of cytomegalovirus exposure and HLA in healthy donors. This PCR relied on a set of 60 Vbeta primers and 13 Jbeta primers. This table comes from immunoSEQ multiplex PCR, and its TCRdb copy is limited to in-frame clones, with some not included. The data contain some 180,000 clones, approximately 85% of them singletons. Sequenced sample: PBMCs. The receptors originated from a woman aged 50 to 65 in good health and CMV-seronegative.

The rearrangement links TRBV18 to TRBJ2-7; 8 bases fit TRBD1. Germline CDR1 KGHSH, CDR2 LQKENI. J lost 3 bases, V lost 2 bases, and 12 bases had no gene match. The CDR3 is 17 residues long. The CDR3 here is CASSPTGQGMRDYEQYF. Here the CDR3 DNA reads TGTGCCAGCTCACCAACCGGACAGGGAATGAGGGACTACGAGCAGTACTTC.

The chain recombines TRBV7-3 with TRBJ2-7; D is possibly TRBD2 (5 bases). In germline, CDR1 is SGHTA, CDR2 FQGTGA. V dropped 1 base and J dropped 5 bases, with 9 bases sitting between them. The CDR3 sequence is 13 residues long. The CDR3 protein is CASSLNWGDEQYF. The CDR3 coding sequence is TGTGCCAGCAGCTTAAATTGGGGAGACGAGCAGTACTTC.

CDR3 amino acids: CASSSQTGNYGYTF. CDR3 bases: TGTGCCAGCAGCTCCCAGACGGGAAACTATGGCTACACCTTC. This chain uses TRBV7-2 with TRBJ1-2; no reliable D call. Germline V lookup: CDR1 SGHTA, CDR2 FQGNSA. Trimming pared 4 bases from V and 2 bases from J, leaving 11 bases between. This CDR3 is 14 amino acids long.

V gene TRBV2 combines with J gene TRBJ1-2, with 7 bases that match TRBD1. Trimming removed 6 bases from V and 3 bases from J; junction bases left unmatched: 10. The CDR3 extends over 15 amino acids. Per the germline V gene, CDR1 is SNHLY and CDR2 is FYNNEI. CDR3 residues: CASRGSTGRDYGYTF. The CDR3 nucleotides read TGTGCCAGCAGGGGGTCGACAGGGAGAGACTATGGCTACACCTTC.

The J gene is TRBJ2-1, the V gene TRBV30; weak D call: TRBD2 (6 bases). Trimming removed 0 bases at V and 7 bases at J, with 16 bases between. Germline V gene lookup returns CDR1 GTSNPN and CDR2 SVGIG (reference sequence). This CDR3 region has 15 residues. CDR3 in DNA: TGTGCCTGGAGTGTATTACCAGCGGGCGGAAATGAGCAGTTCTTC. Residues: CAWSVLPAGGNEQFF. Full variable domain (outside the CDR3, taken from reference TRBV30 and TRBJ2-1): SQTIHQWPATLVQPVGSPLSLECTVEGTSNPNLYWYRQAAGRGLQLLFYSVGIGQISSEVPQNLSASRPQDRQFILSSKKLLLSDSGFYLCAWSVLPAGGNEQFFGPGTRLTVL.